These 8 T cell receptor beta chains were sequenced from one sample in a study of blood T cells in healthy people across ages. A second PCR, run for about 6 to 12 cycles, used a sample-barcoded 5' primer plus a J-beta primer mix. TCRdb reprocessed the 5' RACE reads via MiXCR and lists one record per CDR3 protein. In the table there are hundreds of thousands of distinct CDR3 sequences, around 28% of which are singletons. The sequenced sample was blood. All receptors come from an elderly woman in good health.

This clonotype was counted between two and nine times. A read error is possible here, since a much larger clone lies one base away. The chain uses TRBV5-1 and TRBJ1-1, with no clear D. CDR3 length: 14 residues. In germline, CDR1 is SGHRS, CDR2 YFSETQ. CDR3 DNA: TGCGCCGGCAGCTTGGAAATGGGAGACACTGAAGCTTTCTTT. This sequence encodes CAGSLEMGDTEAFF. Complete variable domain (other parts from reference TRBV5-1 and TRBJ1-1): KAGVTQTPRYLIKTRGQQVTLSCSPISGHRSVSWYQQTPGQGLQFLFEYFSETQRNKGNFPGRFSGRQFSNSRSEMNVSTLELGDSALYLCAGSLEMGDTEAFFGQGTRLTVV.

The chain employs TRBV7-3 and TRBJ1-1; D not resolved. V was trimmed by 6 bases and J by 3 bases, leaving 14 bases between them. Germline V CDR1 and CDR2: SGHTA, FQGTGA. The CDR3 totals 14 residues. CDR3 bases: TGTGCCAGCAGTCTAGGCGGAGATGACACTGAAGCTTTCTTT. This translates into CASSLGGDDTEAFF.

This clonotype was counted between two and nine times. J is TRBJ1-2 and V is TRBV30; D is uncertain. The CDR3 has 13 amino acids. Trimming took off 4 bases at V and 6 bases at J, with 15 bases between the two ends. Germline CDR1 and CDR2: GTSNPN and SVGIG (reference sequence). CDR3 region: CAWKNGDWNGYTF. CDR3 DNA: TGTGCCTGGAAAAATGGGGATTGGAATGGCTACACCTTC.

Only a few counts were recorded for this clonotype. A much larger clone is a single base away; this may be a read error. The chain recombines TRBV7-2 with TRBJ1-2; D possibly corresponds to TRBD1 (6 bases). This CDR3 comprises 14 residues. CDR1 is SGHTA, CDR2 FQGNSA, per germline. Here the CDR3 reads CACSLLPRTDGYTF. In DNA, the CDR3 is TGTGCCTGCAGCTTACTCCCCCGGACAGATGGCTACACCTTC.

The rearrangement links TRBV2 to TRBJ2-5; 9 bases are a match to TRBD1. The CDR3 runs 15 residues. V lost 5 bases, J lost 5 bases, and 9 bases stayed unmatched. Germline V gives CDR1 SNHLY, CDR2 FYNNEI. The CDR3 sequence is CASSSQGARGETQYF. The CDR3 DNA follows: TGTGCCAGCAGTTCACAGGGGGCGAGAGGGGAGACCCAGTACTTC.

This clonotype was counted many times. For the CDR3, the DNA is TGTGCCAGCAGTTCAGCGGGGGGGCGATACAATGAGCAGTTCTTC. Translation: CASSSAGGRYNEQFF. V gene TRBV27 combines with J gene TRBJ2-1; 10 bases map to TRBD2. The length of the CDR3 is 15 residues. Trimming cost V 4 bases and J 4 bases; bases outside gene matches: 4. Germline CDR1 reads MNHEY; CDR2 reads SMNVEV (reference sequence).

For this clonotype: One base away lies a much larger clone, so this may be a sequencing read error. The chain has TRBV20-1 and TRBJ1-4; 7 bases align to TRBD1. The trim removed 4 bases at V and 10 bases at J, leaving 9 bases unmatched. The germline gives CDR1 DFQATT, CDR2 SNEGSKA (reference sequence). This CDR3 is 13 amino acids long. The CDR3 is CSATGGGSGKLFF. The CDR3 DNA is TGCAGTGCTACAGGGGGGGGTAGTGGAAAACTGTTTTTT.

On this clonotype itself: A much larger clone lies one base from this, so it may be a read error. This chain joins TRBV11-2 and TRBJ2-1; no clear D gene. V was shortened by 4 bases and J by 13 bases, with 11 bases between the two germline ends. The CDR3 is made up of 11 amino acids. From germline, CDR1 is SGHAT and CDR2 FQNNGV. The CDR3 DNA sequence: TGTGCCAGCAGCTCCGCCCAGACCCAGTTCTTC. Amino acid sequence: CASSSAQTQFF.